The table lists the clone carrying this T cell receptor (beta chain) with many counts. Looked up from germline, CDR1 is MNHEY and CDR2 is SMNVEV (reference sequence). The CDR3 totals 15 residues. The V segment lost 5 bases and the J segment 5 bases; nucleotides outside the gene matches: 11. Participant-given clinical history determined each cohort assignment. Recovery among Cohort 3 donors was established by two negative PCRs, clearance, or symptom resolution. This sample was included in a study of blood T cell repertoires in COVID-19. Across the whole study: Sites in the United States, Italy and Spain provided acute and convalescent COVID-19 samples.

Clones were sequenced by immunoSEQ multiplex PCR, and TCRdb holds only the in-frame ones, with some missing. The repertoire holds about 180,000 clones, with roughly 88% as singletons. The source is a woman between 25 and 40 years old who had recovered from COVID-19. The chain recombines TRBV27 with TRBJ2-7, with TRBD2 matching 8 bases. The sequenced sample consisted of PBMCs or T cells enriched from blood (not recorded which). For the CDR3, the DNA is TGTGCCAGCAGTCCAATCGTGAGCGGGAGAAACGAGCAGTACTTC. Protein: CASSPIVSGRNEQYF.